The clone carrying this TCR beta chain was counted a few times. Its antigen is undetermined. CDR3 length equals 13 residues. Germline loops: CDR1 SGHRS, CDR2 YFSETQ. Trimming left V 3 bases short and J 3 bases short, with 9 bases between. This record comes from a study of T cells in Graves' hyperthyroidism and ophthalmopathy. Overall study context: Before any treatment, at initial diagnosis, peripheral blood was collected. Study outcomes and limitations: Model output signaled ophthalmopathy a median approximately 6 months ahead of onset. Researchers report that a 13 V-J model separated ophthalmopathy from stable hyperthyroidism.

Researchers amplified the TCR beta CDR3 regions from RNA transcripts. TCR CDR3 regions were first amplified by RT-PCR with HTBI primers. TCRdb reprocessed the multiplex PCR reads with MiXCR, giving one entry per CDR3 protein. The table records fewer than 650,000 distinct CDR3 sequences, 14% to 15% of them present only once. The sample taken for sequencing was blood. The chain recombines TRBV5-1 with TRBJ2-5; D gene uncertain. The receptor's source is a woman in her 40s with Graves' ophthalmopathy. CDR3 residues: CASSSTMEETQYF. DNA for the CDR3: TGCGCCAGCAGCTCTACGATGGAAGAGACCCAGTACTTC.